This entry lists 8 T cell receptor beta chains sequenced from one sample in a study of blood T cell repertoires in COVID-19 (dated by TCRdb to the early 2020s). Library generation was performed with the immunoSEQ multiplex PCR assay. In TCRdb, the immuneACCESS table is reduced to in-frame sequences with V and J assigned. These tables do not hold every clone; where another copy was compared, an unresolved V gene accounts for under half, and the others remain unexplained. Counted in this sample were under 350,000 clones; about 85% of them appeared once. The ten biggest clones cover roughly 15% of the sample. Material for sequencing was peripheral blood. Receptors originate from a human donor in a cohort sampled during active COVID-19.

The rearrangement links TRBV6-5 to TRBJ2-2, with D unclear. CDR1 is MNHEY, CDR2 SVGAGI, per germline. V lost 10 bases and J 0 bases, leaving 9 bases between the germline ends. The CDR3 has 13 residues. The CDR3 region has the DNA TGTGCCACAAGAGATCCGAACACCGGGGAGCTGTTTTTT. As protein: CATRDPNTGELFF.

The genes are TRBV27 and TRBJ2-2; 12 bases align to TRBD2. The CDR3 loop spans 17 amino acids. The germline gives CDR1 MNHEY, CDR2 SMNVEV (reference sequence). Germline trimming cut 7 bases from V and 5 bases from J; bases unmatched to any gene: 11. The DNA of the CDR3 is TGTGCCAGCAAATTGGTGACTAGCGGGAGTTTGACCGGGGAGCTGTTTTTT. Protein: CASKLVTSGSLTGELFF.

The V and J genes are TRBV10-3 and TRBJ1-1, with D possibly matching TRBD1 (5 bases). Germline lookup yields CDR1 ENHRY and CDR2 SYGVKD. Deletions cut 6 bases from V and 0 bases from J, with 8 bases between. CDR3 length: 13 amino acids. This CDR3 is CAIRPTVNTEAFF. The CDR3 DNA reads TGTGCCATCAGACCGACAGTGAACACTGAAGCTTTCTTT.

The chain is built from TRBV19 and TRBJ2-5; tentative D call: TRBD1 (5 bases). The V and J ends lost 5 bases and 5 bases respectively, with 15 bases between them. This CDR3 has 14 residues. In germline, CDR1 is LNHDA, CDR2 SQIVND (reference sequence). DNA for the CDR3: TGTGCCAGTAGTTCCGGCAAGGGGCGGGAGACCCAGTACTTC. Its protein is CASSSGKGRETQYF. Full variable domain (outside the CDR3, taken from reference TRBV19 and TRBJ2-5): DGGITQSPKYLFRKEGQNVTLSCEQNLNHDAMYWYRQDPGQGLRLIYYSQIVNDFQKGDIAEGYSVSREKKESFPLTVTSAQKNPTAFYLCASSSGKGRETQYFGPGTRLLVL.

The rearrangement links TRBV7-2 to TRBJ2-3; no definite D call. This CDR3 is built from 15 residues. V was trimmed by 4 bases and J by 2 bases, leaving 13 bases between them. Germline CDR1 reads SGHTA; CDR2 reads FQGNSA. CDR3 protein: CASSSQLDLTDTQYF. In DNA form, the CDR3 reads TGTGCCAGCAGCTCCCAGCTAGATCTCACAGATACGCAGTATTTT.

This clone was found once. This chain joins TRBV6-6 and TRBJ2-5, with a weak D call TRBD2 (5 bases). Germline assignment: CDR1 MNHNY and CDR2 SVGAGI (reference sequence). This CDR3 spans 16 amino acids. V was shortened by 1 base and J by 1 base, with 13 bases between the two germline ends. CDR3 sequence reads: CASSYYTRNSQETQYF. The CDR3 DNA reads TGTGCCAGCAGTTACTACACTAGAAATAGCCAAGAGACCCAGTACTTC.

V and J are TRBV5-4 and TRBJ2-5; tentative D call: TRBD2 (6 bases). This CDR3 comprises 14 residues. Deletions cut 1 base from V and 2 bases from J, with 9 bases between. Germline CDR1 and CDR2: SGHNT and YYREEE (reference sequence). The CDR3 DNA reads TGTGCCAGCAGCTTGTCCGGGAGACAAGAGACCCAGTACTTC. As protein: CASSLSGRQETQYF.

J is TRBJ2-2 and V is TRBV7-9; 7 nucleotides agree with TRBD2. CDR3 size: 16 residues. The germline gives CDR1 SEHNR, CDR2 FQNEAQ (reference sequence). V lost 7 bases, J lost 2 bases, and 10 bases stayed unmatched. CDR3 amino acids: CASIYGGTTNTGELFF. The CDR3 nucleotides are TGTGCCAGCATCTATGGAGGGACTACCAACACCGGGGAGCTGTTTTTT.